One and the same sample provided the 17 T cell receptor beta chains below, sequenced in a study of blood T cell repertoires in COVID-19. Only in-frame clones appear in the TCRdb table, and some are missing; sequencing was by immunoSEQ multiplex PCR. The repertoire consists of 360,000 or so clones, with roughly 87% occurring once and the leading ten covering approximately 3%. Sequences were obtained from PBMCs or T cells enriched from blood (not recorded which). These receptors originate from a woman aged 25 to 39 who had recovered from COVID-19.

The genes are TRBV28 and TRBJ1-6; D remains ambiguous. Per the germline V gene, CDR1 is MDHEN and CDR2 is SYDVKM. V was shortened by 7 bases and J by 3 bases, with 10 bases between the two germline ends. The CDR3 is made up of 14 amino acids. The CDR3 loop is CASTTEGYNSPLHF. The CDR3 DNA is TGTGCCAGCACCACGGAGGGCTATAATTCACCCCTCCACTTT.

This rearrangement joins TRBV28 to TRBJ2-3; tentative D call: TRBD1 (5 bases). The germline gives CDR1 MDHEN, CDR2 SYDVKM. CDR3 length: 15 residues. With 3 bases removed from V and 2 bases from J, the gap between germline ends came to 12 bases. The CDR3 loop is CASSFLQGTTDTQYF. The CDR3 coding sequence is TGTGCCAGCAGTTTTCTTCAGGGTACCACAGATACGCAGTATTTT.

DNA of the CDR3: TGTGCCAGCAGAAAAAGCTGGGAAAAACTGTTTTTT. This gives the protein CASRKSWEKLFF. The rearrangement joins TRBV6-5 to TRBJ1-4, with no clear D. Deletions cut 6 bases from V and 8 bases from J, with 10 bases between. In germline, CDR1 is MNHEY, CDR2 SVGAGI. CDR3 size: 12 residues.

The V and J genes are TRBV27 and TRBJ2-1; TRBD2 aligns across 11 bases. Unmatched junction bases numbered 8, after V lost 3 bases and J lost 10 bases. The CDR3 is 15 residues long. Germline CDR1 is MNHEY and CDR2 is SMNVEV (reference sequence). The DNA of the CDR3 is TGTGCCAGCAGTTTCGGCCTAGCGGGAGGAGGCGAGCAGTTCTTC. Translating it yields CASSFGLAGGGEQFF.

In DNA form, the CDR3 reads TGTGCCACCAGCAGGCGAGGAACAGGGGTGGCCAAAAACATTCAGTACTTC. Residues: CATSRRGTGVAKNIQYF. The chain couples TRBV15 to TRBJ2-4; TRBD1 aligns across 7 bases. CDR1 and CDR2 from the germline V gene are LNHNV and YYDKDF (reference sequence). The CDR3 totals 17 residues. J was trimmed by 1 base and V by 3 bases; bases with no gene match: 9.

The chain couples TRBV7-9 to TRBJ1-2; the match to TRBD1 covers 10 bases. V lost 4 bases to trimming and J lost 7 bases; unmatched junction nucleotides: 9. CDR3 length equals 15 residues. Germline V lookup: CDR1 SEHNR, CDR2 FQNEAQ (reference sequence). The CDR3 nucleotides read TGTGCCAGCAGCTCACCGGGACAGGGGTTCTTTGGCTACACCTTC. It yields the protein CASSSPGQGFFGYTF. Filled out from reference TRBV7-9 and TRBJ1-2, the complete variable domain reads DTGVSQNPRHKITKRGQNVTFRCDPISEHNRLYWYRQTLGQGPEFLTYFQNEAQLEKSRLLSDRFSAERPKGSFSTLEIQRTEQGDSAMYLCASSSPGQGFFGYTFGSGTRLTVV.

The CDR3 loop reads CASSARTGGNTIYF. Written as DNA, the CDR3 is TGTGCCAGTAGTGCCCGGACAGGAGGAAACACCATATATTTT. The chain carries TRBV19 and TRBJ1-3; 7 positions match TRBD1. With 5 bases clipped from V and 4 bases from J, the junction kept 5 bases outside the gene matches. The CDR3 loop spans 14 amino acids. Germline V CDR1 and CDR2: LNHDA, SQIVND (reference sequence).

The chain carries TRBV11-2 and TRBJ2-3, with 7 bases that match TRBD2. Unmatched junction bases numbered 14, after V lost 3 bases and J lost 5 bases. This CDR3 has 17 amino acids. From germline, CDR1 is SGHAT and CDR2 FQNNGV. The CDR3 loop reads CASSLRYWRETGDTQYF. For the CDR3, the DNA is TGTGCCAGCAGCTTGAGATATTGGCGGGAGACGGGAGATACGCAGTATTTT.

Written as DNA, the CDR3 is TGTGCCAGCAGTCCGGACTCGAACACCGGGGAGCTGTTTTTT. This sequence encodes CASSPDSNTGELFF. The J gene is TRBJ2-2, the V gene TRBV9; a weak D match, TRBD2 (5 bases). Trimming shortened V by 5 bases and J by 0 bases, and 8 bases separated the two germline ends. CDR3 length equals 14 residues. From germline, CDR1 is SGDLS and CDR2 YYNGEE.

The CDR3 DNA reads TGTGCCAGCAGCCAAGGCCCGGAGAATGAGCAGTTCTTC. As protein: CASSQGPENEQFF. The gene calls are TRBV3-1 (or the pseudogene TRBV3-2) and TRBJ2-1; D is ambiguous. V lost 1 base to trimming and J lost 7 bases, with 8 bases between them. The CDR3 is 13 residues long. Per the germline V gene, CDR1 is LGHDT and CDR2 is YNNKEL (reference sequence).

As to this clone: One end of the junction is discordant with germline, which a read error may explain. The chain employs TRBV6-5 and TRBJ1-1; no definite D call. This CDR3 spans 12 amino acids. Germline V gene sequence: CDR1 MNHEY, CDR2 SVGAGI. CDR3 DNA sequence: TGTACCAGCAGCGGGGTTAACACTGAAGCTTTCTTT. Protein: CTSSGVNTEAFF.

This clone was observed a handful of times. The chain is built from TRBV11-3 and TRBJ2-5; perhaps TRBD1 as D (6 bases). Germline loops: CDR1 SGHNT, CDR2 YENEEA. The CDR3 totals 13 residues. Deletions cut 5 bases from V and 2 bases from J, with 9 bases between. CDR3 sequence: CASSPQGQETQYF. The CDR3 coding sequence is TGTGCCAGCAGCCCTCAGGGGCAAGAGACCCAGTACTTC.

V is TRBV23-1 and J is TRBJ1-4, with D possibly matching TRBD1 (6 bases). TRBV23-1 belongs to the ORF category, with a function that is uncertain. The CDR3 covers 16 residues. Trimming left V 6 bases short and J 8 bases short, with 22 bases between. The CDR3 coding sequence is TGCGCCAGCAGCCACCCCGGGGGGGGCGAAGGGGAAAAACTGTTTTTT. Its translation: CASSHPGGGEGEKLFF.

The chain links TRBV11-2 to TRBJ1-2; 12 positions agree with TRBD1. This CDR3 is 15 amino acids long. J was trimmed by 12 bases and V by 5 bases; bases with no gene match: 13. CDR1 SGHAT and CDR2 FQNNGV come from the germline V gene. CDR3 in amino acids: CASSPSGTGGEYDTF. CDR3 sequence (DNA): TGTGCCAGCAGCCCTTCCGGGACAGGGGGCGAATACGACACCTTC.

This sequence joins TRBV18 and TRBJ2-1; 8 nucleotides match TRBD1. CDR3 size: 16 residues. J was trimmed by 3 bases and V by 3 bases; bases with no gene match: 7. Germline CDR1 is KGHSH and CDR2 is LQKENI. This chain's CDR3 is CASSPLAGGGYNEQFF. In DNA form, the CDR3 reads TGTGCCAGCTCACCTCTGGCAGGGGGCGGCTACAATGAGCAGTTCTTC.

The V and J genes are TRBV27 and TRBJ1-1, with TRBD1 matching 7 bases. The length of the CDR3 is 16 residues. Germline CDR1 and CDR2: MNHEY and SMNVEV (reference sequence). With V trimmed by 6 bases and J by 5 bases, 15 bases remained unmatched. Here the CDR3 DNA reads TGTGCCAGCAGCTTGCTTAGTCCGTACAGGGGTACTGAAGCTTTCTTT. Translated: CASSLLSPYRGTEAFF.

The V gene is TRBV9, the J gene TRBJ1-1; weak D call: TRBD1 (6 bases). From germline, CDR1 is SGDLS and CDR2 YYNGEE. V shed 4 bases and J shed 4 bases, with 14 bases lying between them. CDR3 size: 14 residues. The CDR3 sequence is CASSYQGQSTEAFF. The CDR3 DNA sequence: TGTGCCAGCAGCTATCAGGGGCAGAGCACTGAAGCTTTCTTT.